This section outlines one T cell receptor (beta chain) sequence together with its context. Antigen unknown. The data stem from a study of T cell repertoires in cytomegalovirus infection. Study-wide background: TCR beta signatures that were public indicated CMV infection and matching HLA type. Study findings and constraints: Cumulative frequency (of public TCR beta family members) identified carriers of CMV plus the relevant HLA.

CDR3 size: 14 residues. V was pared by 7 bases and J by 4 bases, with 16 bases between. Germline values: CDR1 MDHEN, CDR2 SYDVKM. TCRdb re-called the reads with MiXCR, one entry per CDR3 protein. The sample records 250,000 or so distinct CDR3 sequences, over 15% being singletons. Sequenced input: CD8+ T cells from PBMCs. The receptor comes from a human donor in good health (CMV status not recorded). Some clones in this sample may be carry-over from other donors' samples. The V gene is TRBV28, the J gene TRBJ1-2; D may be TRBD1 (5 bases). The DNA for the CDR3 is TGTGCCAGCACCACCGGGAGGGGCACCTATGGCTACACCTTC. Its protein product is CASTTGRGTYGYTF.